This TCR beta chain came from a study of blood T cells in healthy people across ages. A second PCR of roughly 7 to 11 cycles used a sample-barcoded 5' primer and a J-beta primer mix. TCRdb independently ran MiXCR on the 5' RACE reads; one entry per CDR3 protein. The sample holds about 720,000 distinct CDR3 sequences, around a fifth seen once. The V gene's germline CDR1 is SGHTA and CDR2 FQGTGA. The germline V and J ends were trimmed by 5 bases and 1 base, with 8 bases remaining between them. The CDR3 runs to 14 residues. The rearrangement links TRBV7-3 to TRBJ2-2; a weak D match, TRBD2 (6 bases). This receptor was identified in a man aged 65 to 79 in good health. Sample: blood. In nucleotides, the CDR3 is TGTGCCAGCAGCCACGGGAGGAACACCGGGGAGCTGTTTTTT. Translation gives CASSHGRNTGELFF.